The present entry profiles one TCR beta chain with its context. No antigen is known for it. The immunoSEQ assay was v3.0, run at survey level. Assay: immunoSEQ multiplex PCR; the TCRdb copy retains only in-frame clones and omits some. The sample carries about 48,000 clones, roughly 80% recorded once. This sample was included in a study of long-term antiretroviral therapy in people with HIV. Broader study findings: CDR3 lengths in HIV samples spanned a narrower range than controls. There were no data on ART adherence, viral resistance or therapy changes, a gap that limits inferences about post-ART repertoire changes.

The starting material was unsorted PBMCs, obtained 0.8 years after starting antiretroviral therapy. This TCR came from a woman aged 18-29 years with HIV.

CDR3 loop: CASSPRAIGYEQYF. In DNA, the CDR3 is TGTGCCAGCAGTCCGCGGGCCATTGGGTACGAGCAGTACTTC. This chain links TRBV28 with TRBJ2-7, with a weak D call TRBD2 (5 bases). Germline V CDR1 and CDR2: MDHEN, SYDVKM. The CDR3 runs 14 residues. Trimming cost V 5 bases and J 4 bases, with 15 bases left between them. The full variable domain, with the rest looked up from reference TRBV28 and TRBJ2-7, is DVKVTQSSRYLVKRTGEKVFLECVQDMDHENMFWYRQDPGLGLRLIYFSYDVKMKEKGDIPEGYSVSREKKERFSLILESASTNQTSMYLCASSPRAIGYEQYFGPGTRLTVT.